The present T cell receptor beta chain was sequenced within a study of shared T cell receptors in the human thymus. This clone was detected a few times. Here immunoSEQ multiplex PCR was the method, and the copy in TCRdb shows in-frame clones only, minus some. Of some 720,000 clones in the sample, 88% are singletons; the top ten hold about 0.01%. The CDR3 runs to 15 residues. V shed 4 bases and J 5 bases; nucleotides not matched to a gene: 7. Germline V gene data show CDR1 as SEHNR and CDR2 as FQNEAQ (reference sequence). This sample also appeared in a second study, on human thymus T cells.

Material: thymocytes. This receptor was identified in a boy under two years old with a congenital heart defect. The rearrangement joins TRBV7-9 to TRBJ1-2; 10 bases are a match to TRBD1. CDR3 DNA sequence: TGTGCCAGCAGCTGCCGACAGGGGGCGTCATATGGCTACACCTTC. Translating it yields CASSCRQGASYGYTF.